The rows below give T cell receptor beta chains drawn from one sample of a study of brain T cells in children with intractable seizures. Profiling relied on immunoSEQ multiplex PCR, and the TCRdb table lists in-frame clones only, not all of them. The sample contains 110,000 or so clones, around 94% of which appear only once. Sequencing used peripheral blood, obtained at surgery. The receptors derive from a boy younger than two with hemimegalencephaly and intractable seizures. Each CDR3 is given with its conserved first and last residue. Fields, in order: V gene, D gene, J gene, clone size, CDR3 protein, CDR3 DNA. The D gene is left open where the match is weak. Where a row states a size, it is once, few, many or the class of an expanded clone; other rows omit it.

v_call: TRBV28
d_call: TRBD2
j_call: TRBJ2-7
clone_size: .
cdr3_aa: CASSSLAETYEQYF
cdr3_nt: TGTGCCAGCAGTTCTCTAGCGGAGACCTACGAGCAGTACTTC

v_call: TRBV18
d_call: .
j_call: TRBJ2-5
clone_size: .
cdr3_aa: CASSGIQETQYF
cdr3_nt: TGTGCCAGCTCCGGGATCCAAGAGACCCAGTACTTC

v_call: TRBV5-6
d_call: .
j_call: TRBJ1-2
clone_size: .
cdr3_aa: CASSLDKNYGYTF
cdr3_nt: TGTGCCAGCAGCTTGGACAAAAACTATGGCTACACCTTC

v_call: TRBV27
d_call: TRBD1
j_call: TRBJ1-4
clone_size: .
cdr3_aa: CASSPTGGPRNEKLFF
cdr3_nt: TGTGCCAGCAGTCCGACAGGGGGTCCCCGTAATGAAAAACTGTTTTTT

v_call: TRBV5-1
d_call: .
j_call: TRBJ1-5
clone_size: .
cdr3_aa: CASSLEGPPSNQPQHF
cdr3_nt: TGCGCCAGCAGCTTGGAAGGGCCACCTAGCAATCAGCCCCAGCATTTT

v_call: TRBV19
d_call: TRBD1
j_call: TRBJ1-1
clone_size: .
cdr3_aa: CASSTGQMNTEAFF
cdr3_nt: TGTGCCAGTAGTACGGGACAGATGAACACTGAAGCTTTCTTT

v_call: TRBV25-1
d_call: .
j_call: TRBJ1-3
clone_size: .
cdr3_aa: CASSEFDYQNGGNTIYF
cdr3_nt: TGTGCCAGCAGTGAATTTGACTACCAAAACGGTGGAAACACCATATATTTT

v_call: TRBV6-5
d_call: .
j_call: TRBJ1-2
clone_size: .
cdr3_aa: CASSYRPGAGRGYTF
cdr3_nt: TGTGCCAGCAGTTACCGACCAGGGGCAGGACGTGGCTACACCTTC

v_call: TRBV7-3
d_call: .
j_call: TRBJ2-7
clone_size: .
cdr3_aa: CASSPAGGGSYEQYF
cdr3_nt: TGTGCCAGCAGCCCCGCGGGTGGGGGCTCCTACGAGCAGTACTTC

v_call: TRBV28
d_call: .
j_call: TRBJ2-7
clone_size: .
cdr3_aa: CASNPTRDNYEQYF
cdr3_nt: TGTGCCAGCAACCCGACTCGGGACAACTACGAGCAGTACTTC

v_call: TRBV28
d_call: .
j_call: TRBJ1-6
clone_size: .
cdr3_aa: CASQGTYGVQGANSPLHF
cdr3_nt: TGTGCCAGCCAGGGGACCTACGGTGTGCAGGGAGCTAATTCACCCCTCCACTTT

v_call: TRBV11-2
d_call: .
j_call: TRBJ1-6
clone_size: .
cdr3_aa: CASSLAGQTLHSPLHF
cdr3_nt: TGTGCCAGCAGCTTAGCAGGACAGACACTCCATTCACCCCTCCACTTT

v_call: TRBV11-2
d_call: TRBD1
j_call: TRBJ2-1
clone_size: once
cdr3_aa: CASSSWTGHYNEQFF
cdr3_nt: TGTGCCAGCAGCTCCTGGACAGGCCACTACAATGAGCAGTTCTTC

v_call: TRBV2
d_call: .
j_call: TRBJ2-5
clone_size: .
cdr3_aa: CASSERGYQTKETQYF
cdr3_nt: TGTGCCAGCAGTGAACGAGGTTACCAAACAAAAGAGACCCAGTACTTC